One and the same sample provided the 26 T cell receptor beta chains below, sequenced in a study of shared clonotypes between healthy human individuals (dated by TCRdb to the early 2020s). Library generation was performed with the immunoSEQ multiplex PCR assay. TCRdb provides this immuneACCESS table in a form limited to in-frame rearrangements. Some clones are lacking; in checked studies, under half of them reflect an unresolved V gene, and why the rest are absent is not known. The sample table records approximately 640,000 clones; approximately 79% of these occur just once. Approximately 1.8% of the sample belongs to the ten largest clones. Sequenced: memory CD4+ T cells sorted from blood. The intended sense of this specimen's cell subset or site label: CD45RA-negative fraction. The receptors originated from a young woman in good health.

This clone was seen just once. This chain joins TRBV19 and TRBJ2-7; TRBD2 agrees at 8 bases. V shed 2 bases, J shed 3 bases, and the junction held 6 bases outside the gene matches. The germline gives CDR1 LNHDA, CDR2 SQIVND (reference sequence). The CDR3 has 15 residues. CDR3 coding DNA: TGTGCCAGTAGTATATCCAGCGGGAGTATCTACGAGCAGTACTTC. This translates into CASSISSGSIYEQYF.

The chain employs TRBV10-2 and TRBJ2-7; TRBD1 agrees at 8 bases. Trimming took 6 bases from V and 6 from J; bases not matched to a gene: 10. Germline V gene data show CDR1 as WSHSY and CDR2 as SAAADI. The CDR3 has 14 amino acids. The CDR3 DNA follows: TGCGCCAGCAGGGACAGGGTAACAGCTCTCGAGCAGTACTTC. Translated, it gives CASRDRVTALEQYF.

The CDR3 DNA reads TGTGCCAGCAGCCCCCGAGGGGGATATAGCAATCAGCCCCAGCATTTT. Amino acids: CASSPRGGYSNQPQHF. The chain links TRBV7-6 to TRBJ1-5, with D perhaps TRBD1 (6 bases). The CDR3 loop spans 16 amino acids. The germline V gene has CDR1 SGHVS and CDR2 FNYEAQ. Trimming removed 5 bases at V and 0 bases at J, with 14 bases between. Full variable domain (outside the CDR3, taken from reference TRBV7-6 and TRBJ1-5): GAGVSQSPRYKVTKRGQDVALRCDPISGHVSLYWYRQALGQGPEFLTYFNYEAQQDKSGLPNDRFSAERPEGSISTLTIQRTEQRDSAMYRCASSPRGGYSNQPQHFGDGTRLSIL.

V usage is TRBV30 and J usage is TRBJ2-7, with D perhaps matching TRBD2 (5 bases). Trimming pared 5 bases from V and 2 bases from J, leaving 10 bases between. The CDR3 is 12 residues long. The germline V gene has CDR1 GTSNPN and CDR2 SVGIG (reference sequence). The CDR3 DNA reads as TGTGCCTGGGCGACTACTCCCTACGAGCAGTACTTC. It yields the protein CAWATTPYEQYF. Drawing the rest from reference TRBV30 and TRBJ2-7, the complete variable domain is SQTIHQWPATLVQPVGSPLSLECTVEGTSNPNLYWYRQAAGRGLQLLFYSVGIGQISSEVPQNLSASRPQDRQFILSSKKLLLSDSGFYLCAWATTPYEQYFGPGTRLTVT.

The chain has TRBV5-1 and TRBJ1-4; possibly TRBD1 for D (5 bases). The CDR3 runs to 14 residues. Trimming removed 4 bases at V and 8 bases at J, with 15 bases between. Per the germline V gene, CDR1 is SGHRS and CDR2 is YFSETQ. CDR3 amino acids: CASSNSGRLEKLFF. The CDR3 bases are TGCGCCAGCAGCAATTCAGGGAGACTCGAAAAACTGTTTTTT.

This CDR3 reads CASSPPGRSLAFF. Written as DNA, the CDR3 is TGTGCCAGCTCACCACCCGGGCGTTCATTGGCTTTCTTT. This chain uses TRBV18 with TRBJ1-1; D gene ambiguous. Germline assignment: CDR1 KGHSH and CDR2 LQKENI. The CDR3 runs 13 residues. The ends were cut back, 0 bases at V and 11 bases at J, with 13 bases in the middle.

This clone was found many times. The chain carries TRBV19 and TRBJ1-5, with D maybe TRBD1 (6 bases). Trimming left V 7 bases short and J 5 bases short, with 15 bases between. Per germline, CDR1 LNHDA and CDR2 SQIVND (reference sequence). The CDR3 sequence is 14 residues long. The CDR3: CASTRGARDQPQHF. CDR3 in DNA: TGTGCCAGTACTCGGGGGGCGCGGGATCAGCCCCAGCATTTT. Variable domain in full (rest from reference TRBV19 and TRBJ1-5): DGGITQSPKYLFRKEGQNVTLSCEQNLNHDAMYWYRQDPGQGLRLIYYSQIVNDFQKGDIAEGYSVSREKKESFPLTVTSAQKNPTAFYLCASTRGARDQPQHFGDGTRLSIL.

With regard to this clone: Other DNA sequences in this sample translate to the same CDR3. The V and J genes are TRBV7-3 and TRBJ2-1; 11 bases agree with TRBD2. Germline V gene sequence: CDR1 SGHTA, CDR2 FQGTGA. Losses at the gene ends were 5 bases for V and 4 bases for J; bases not matched to a gene: 4. CDR3 length: 15 residues. The CDR3: CASSPTSGSYNEQFF. CDR3 nucleotides: TGTGCCAGCAGCCCCACTAGCGGGAGTTACAATGAGCAGTTCTTC.

This clone was observed once. The chain couples TRBV7-2 to TRBJ1-1; the D gene is possibly TRBD1 (6 bases). Per germline, CDR1 SGHTA and CDR2 FQGNSA. This CDR3 is 14 amino acids long. V lost 0 bases and J 11 bases, leaving 16 bases between the germline ends. CDR3 nucleotides: TGTGCCAGCAGCTTAGCCAGGGGTGTTATCGGGGCTTTCTTT. Its protein product is CASSLARGVIGAFF.

As DNA, the CDR3 is TGCGCCACCTCGGGACAGGGTTCCTACGAGCAGTACTTC. It specifies CATSGQGSYEQYF. This chain joins TRBV10-1 and TRBJ2-7; 9 bases fit TRBD1. CDR3 length: 13 residues. J gave up 1 base and V 10 bases, and 5 bases lay outside the gene matches. Germline V CDR1 and CDR2: WNHNN, SYGVQD (reference sequence).

This clone was seen just once. The chain links TRBV7-8 to TRBJ1-1; D might be TRBD1 (5 bases). Trimming removed 5 bases at V and 0 bases at J, with 7 bases between. The germline V gene encodes CDR1 SGHVS and CDR2 FQNEAQ. The CDR3 is 13 residues long. The CDR3 region is CASSQGVNTEAFF. The CDR3 bases are TGTGCCAGCAGCCAGGGAGTGAACACTGAAGCTTTCTTT.

The chain uses TRBV28 and TRBJ2-5; D possibly corresponds to TRBD1 (5 bases). The CDR3 has 15 amino acids. Trimming took off 2 bases at V and 2 bases at J, with 12 bases between the two ends. The germline V gene encodes CDR1 MDHEN and CDR2 SYDVKM. DNA for the CDR3: TGTGCCAGCAGTTTAGGTGGGGCTTCGCAAGAGACCCAGTACTTC. Translation gives CASSLGGASQETQYF.

This clone was counted between two and nine times. This sequence may be a read error, since a much larger clone differs from it by one base. This same CDR3 is encoded by further DNA sequences in the sample. This rearrangement joins TRBV20-1 to TRBJ2-7; D possibly matches TRBD1 or TRBD2 (5 bases each). V lost 6 bases to trimming and J lost 2 bases, with 5 bases between them. This CDR3 has 10 amino acids. Germline V gives CDR1 DFQATT, CDR2 SNEGSKA (reference sequence). The CDR3 nucleotides read TGCAGTGCGGGACCCTACGAGCAGTACTTC. It encodes CSAGPYEQYF.

CDR3 residues: CASSLETSGPYEQYF. In nucleotides, the CDR3 is TGTGCCAGCAGCTTAGAGACTAGCGGGCCCTACGAGCAGTACTTC. The genes are TRBV7-6 and TRBJ2-7; 10 nucleotides align to TRBD2. The germline V gene has CDR1 SGHVS and CDR2 FNYEAQ. V lost 1 base to trimming and J lost 2 bases; unmatched junction nucleotides: 2. This CDR3 spans 15 amino acids.

This chain joins TRBV15 and TRBJ2-4, with TRBD2 matching 7 bases. The CDR3 covers 19 residues. Germline V gene sequence: CDR1 LNHNV, CDR2 YYDKDF (reference sequence). The junction had 13 bases not matched to a gene; V was cut back by 2 bases and J by 0 bases. CDR3 nucleotides: TGTGCCACCAGCAGACAAAAAGGGGACTACCTACTAGCCAAAAACATTCAGTACTTC. This encodes CATSRQKGDYLLAKNIQYF.

The rearrangement links TRBV14 to TRBJ2-7; D is perhaps TRBD2 (5 bases). Germline V gene data show CDR1 as SGHDN and CDR2 as FVKESK. V dropped 4 bases and J dropped 0 bases, with 10 bases sitting between them. The CDR3 runs 14 residues. In DNA, the CDR3 is TGTGCCAGCAGCCGTACGGGATACTCCTACGAGCAGTACTTC. Protein sequence: CASSRTGYSYEQYF.

The gene calls are TRBV7-6 and TRBJ2-5; the match to TRBD1 covers 8 bases. V gave up 0 bases and J gave up 5 bases; unmatched junction bases: 5. The CDR3 contains 15 residues. The V gene's germline CDR1 is SGHVS and CDR2 FNYEAQ. As DNA, the CDR3 is TGTGCCAGCAGCTTAGCCTGGACAGGGTGGGAGACCCAGTACTTC. Its translation is CASSLAWTGWETQYF.

The chain has TRBV23-1 and TRBJ2-5; 7 bases agree with TRBD1. TRBV23-1 is noted as an ORF with a role that remains uncertain. V was clipped by 4 bases and J by 7 bases; unmatched bases: 12. The CDR3 is made up of 15 amino acids. This CDR3 reads CASSPGRGPLWTQYF. In nucleotides, the CDR3 is TGCGCCAGCAGTCCGGGAAGGGGGCCATTGTGGACCCAGTACTTC.

This CDR3 is CASRRFGTGEEKLFF. The CDR3 DNA sequence: TGTGCCAGCAGACGTTTTGGTACCGGGGAGGAAAAACTGTTTTTT. J is TRBJ1-4 and V is TRBV7-9, with unresolved D. Between the trimmed V and J ends, which lost 6 bases and 8 bases, there was a span of 19 bases. This CDR3 region has 15 residues. CDR1 and CDR2 from the germline V gene are SEHNR and FQNEAQ (reference sequence).

The chain is built from TRBV27 and TRBJ1-4, with D possibly matching TRBD1 (5 bases). CDR1 and CDR2 (germline): MNHEY, SMNVEV (reference sequence). The CDR3 contains 18 residues. V lost 4 bases, J lost 0 bases, and 18 bases lay in between. This chain's CDR3 is CASSYRWGSRATNEKLFF. The CDR3 DNA reads TGTGCCAGCAGTTACCGATGGGGTTCCAGGGCAACTAATGAAAAACTGTTTTTT.

The CDR3 sequence is CATKRELPDTQYF. In nucleotides, the CDR3 is TGTGCCACAAAGCGGGAGTTGCCAGATACGCAGTATTTT. The chain combines TRBV28 with TRBJ2-3; 8 bases match TRBD2. From germline, CDR1 is MDHEN and CDR2 SYDVKM. This CDR3 has 13 residues. Trimming removed 10 bases from V and 4 bases from J; junction bases left unmatched: 7.

This chain links TRBV7-8 with TRBJ2-1, with 8 bases lining up with TRBD2. Germline-derived CDR1 and CDR2 are SGHVS and FQNEAQ. This CDR3 region has 17 residues. Unmatched junction bases numbered 10, after V lost 6 bases and J lost 0 bases. CDR3 sequence (DNA): TGTGCCAGCAGGACTAGCGACGGGAGAGACTCCTACAATGAGCAGTTCTTC. It is translated as CASRTSDGRDSYNEQFF.

The chain joins TRBV5-4 to TRBJ2-1; D call uncertain. Germline V lookup: CDR1 SGHNT, CDR2 YYREEE (reference sequence). The CDR3 has 12 residues. Trimming stripped 3 bases from V and 3 bases from J, with 4 bases between. The CDR3 region has the DNA TGTGCCAGCAGCTCCAACTACAATGAGCAGTTCTTC. Amino acids: CASSSNYNEQFF. Filled out from reference TRBV5-4 and TRBJ2-1, the complete variable domain reads ETGVTQSPTHLIKTRGQQVTLRCSSQSGHNTVSWYQQALGQGPQFIFQYYREEENGRGNFPPRFSGLQFPNYSSELNVNALELDDSALYLCASSSNYNEQFFGPGTRLTVL.

The J gene is TRBJ2-4, the V gene TRBV7-9; D could derive from TRBD1 or TRBD2 (7 bases each). Trimming removed 8 bases from V and 5 bases from J, with 13 bases in between. The CDR3 runs to 13 residues. Germline CDR1 and CDR2: SEHNR and FQNEAQ (reference sequence). In DNA, the CDR3 is TGTGCCAGCGGGAGGGACAGTCAAAACATTCAGTACTTC. This encodes CASGRDSQNIQYF.

This clone occurred a few times. The V and J genes are TRBV13 and TRBJ2-1; 14 nucleotides match TRBD2. The ends lost 0 bases at V and 9 bases at J; junction bases unmatched: 4. This CDR3 has 16 amino acids. Germline V lookup: CDR1 PRHDT, CDR2 FYEKMQ (reference sequence). The chain's CDR3 is CASSLGGLAGVSEQFF. CDR3 bases: TGTGCCAGCAGCTTAGGGGGACTAGCGGGAGTTAGTGAGCAGTTCTTC.

V is TRBV7-3 and J is TRBJ2-3, with D possibly TRBD2 on 5 matching bases. This CDR3 contains 13 residues. Germline CDR1 reads SGHTA; CDR2 reads FQGTGA. V lost 4 bases, J lost 2 bases, and 7 bases lay in between. The CDR3 region has the DNA TGTGCCAGCAGCTCCGGGAACACAGATACGCAGTATTTT. It specifies CASSSGNTDTQYF.